This is a list of T cell receptor beta chains from one sample in a study of blood T cell repertoires in COVID-19. Assay used: immunoSEQ multiplex PCR; TCRdb lists only in-frame clones, some missing. The sample has approximately 110,000 clones, roughly 80% seen once; the top ten hold just under 20%. Sequencing used peripheral blood. The receptor source for this set is a woman in her seventies with acute or convalescent COVID-19. Each CDR3 is given with its conserved first and last residue. The D gene is left open where the match is weak. The size field is filled for only some rows; it gives once, few, many or a size class.

TRBV2	.	TRBJ2-5	.	CASSEGGKRKAQYF	TGTGCCAGCAGTGAAGGAGGTAAACGGAAGGCCCAGTACTTC
TRBV6-6	once	TRBJ2-4	.	CASSPTHVWDIQYF	TGTGCCAGCAGCCCGACACACGTCTGGGACATTCAGTACTTC
TRBV3-1/TRBV3-2	.	TRBJ1-1	.	CASSQDRGGRMNTEAFF	TGTGCCAGCAGCCAAGATAGGGGCGGGAGGATGAACACTGAAGCTTTCTTT
TRBV9	.	TRBJ2-1	.	CASSPPAGDRSIVEQFF	TGTGCCAGCAGCCCCCCCGCGGGGGACAGGTCCATAGTTGAGCAGTTCTTC
TRBV2	.	TRBJ2-1	.	CAITDSGEQFF	TGTGCCATTACGGACTCTGGTGAGCAGTTCTTC
TRBV6-1	once	TRBJ2-2	.	CASSENRMNTGELFF	TGTGCCAGCAGTGAAAACAGGATGAACACCGGGGAGCTGTTTTTT
TRBV13	.	TRBJ2-3	.	CASSLSGDTDTQYF	TGTGCCAGCAGCTTATCGGGGGACACAGATACGCAGTATTTT
TRBV6-5	.	TRBJ1-5	TRBD1	CASSVDRGFQPQHF	TGTGCCAGCAGCGTAGACAGGGGGTTTCAGCCCCAGCATTTT
TRBV7-2	.	TRBJ1-1	TRBD1	CASSLTGTLDRGAFF	TGTGCCAGCAGCTTAACGGGAACATTGGACAGGGGAGCTTTCTTT
TRBV7-2	.	TRBJ1-2	TRBD1	CASSHGQDYGYTF	TGTGCCAGCAGCCACGGACAGGACTATGGCTACACCTTC
TRBV4-3	.	TRBJ2-2	TRBD1	CASKNNRGKDTGELFF	TGCGCCAGCAAAAACAACAGGGGAAAAGACACCGGGGAGCTGTTTTTT
TRBV7-8	.	TRBJ2-3	TRBD1	CASSPRTGDTDTQYF	TGTGCCAGCAGCCCCCGGACAGGGGACACAGATACGCAGTATTTT
TRBV5-4	few	TRBJ2-5	.	CASNTPGQETQYF	TGTGCCAGCAACACCCCGGGGCAAGAGACCCAGTACTTC
TRBV28	.	TRBJ1-1	.	CASQLRGTEAFF	TGTGCCAGCCAGCTCCGGGGCACTGAAGCTTTCTTT
TRBV20-1	.	TRBJ1-1	.	CSASLSPLRTEAFF	TGCAGTGCTAGTTTATCCCCCCTTCGCACTGAAGCTTTCTTT
TRBV7-9	.	TRBJ1-4	.	CASTPWRDEEKLFF	TGTGCCAGCACCCCCTGGAGGGATGAAGAAAAACTGTTTTTT
TRBV3-1/TRBV3-2	.	TRBJ2-6	.	CASSQRLGFRANVLTF	TGTGCCAGCAGCCAGAGACTAGGGTTTAGGGCCAACGTCCTGACTTTC
TRBV7-9	.	TRBJ1-2	TRBD1	CASSASAGGSYGYTF	TGTGCCAGCAGCGCGAGCGCAGGGGGCAGCTATGGCTACACCTTC
TRBV19	.	TRBJ2-3	.	CASSSRDSRTDTQYF	TGTGCCAGTAGTTCCCGGGACTCCCGCACAGATACGCAGTATTTT
TRBV10-3	.	TRBJ1-1	.	CAGRWTANTEAFF	TGTGCCGGAAGATGGACAGCCAACACTGAAGCTTTCTTT
TRBV30	few	TRBJ2-7	.	CAWTGRDGYGLQYF	TGTGCCTGGACCGGCCGGGACGGATACGGACTACAGTACTTC
TRBV6-1	.	TRBJ2-7	.	CASSDLGSYEQYF	TGTGCCAGCAGTGATCTCGGGAGCTACGAGCAGTACTTC
TRBV25-1	.	TRBJ1-1	.	CASTHRANTEAFF	TGTGCCAGCACTCACAGGGCGAACACTGAAGCTTTCTTT
TRBV6-1	.	TRBJ2-1	.	CASSEDPNRWQFF	TGTGCCAGCAGTGAAGACCCCAACAGGTGGCAGTTCTTC
TRBV6-5	.	TRBJ1-6	TRBD1	CASSYSGTGISPLHF	TGTGCCAGCAGTTACTCTGGGACAGGGATTTCACCCCTCCACTTT
TRBV28	.	TRBJ2-1	TRBD2	CASSLAPGGLRGEQFF	TGTGCCAGCAGTTTAGCCCCGGGAGGGCTAAGGGGCGAGCAGTTCTTC
TRBV2	.	TRBJ1-6	.	CARTRGGLNSPLHF	TGTGCCAGGACCCGGGGGGGGCTGAATTCACCCCTCCACTTT
TRBV6-2/TRBV6-3	few	TRBJ1-5	.	CASSVAGPDQPQHF	TGTGCCAGCAGTGTGGCAGGCCCCGATCAGCCCCAGCATTTT
TRBV24-1	.	TRBJ2-3	TRBD1	CATSDRTGGIGTDTQYF	TGTGCCACCAGTGATCGGACAGGGGGCATTGGAACAGATACGCAGTATTTT
TRBV9	.	TRBJ2-5	.	CASSAGGGETQYF	TGTGCCAGCAGCGCGGGTGGTGGGGAGACCCAGTACTTC
TRBV6-5	.	TRBJ2-7	TRBD2	CASTQGLASYEQYF	TGTGCCAGCACCCAGGGACTAGCGTCCTACGAGCAGTACTTC
TRBV7-9	many	TRBJ2-7	TRBD2	CASSSWGRVAGDEQYF	TGTGCCAGCAGCTCTTGGGGCCGTGTAGCGGGGGACGAGCAGTACTTC